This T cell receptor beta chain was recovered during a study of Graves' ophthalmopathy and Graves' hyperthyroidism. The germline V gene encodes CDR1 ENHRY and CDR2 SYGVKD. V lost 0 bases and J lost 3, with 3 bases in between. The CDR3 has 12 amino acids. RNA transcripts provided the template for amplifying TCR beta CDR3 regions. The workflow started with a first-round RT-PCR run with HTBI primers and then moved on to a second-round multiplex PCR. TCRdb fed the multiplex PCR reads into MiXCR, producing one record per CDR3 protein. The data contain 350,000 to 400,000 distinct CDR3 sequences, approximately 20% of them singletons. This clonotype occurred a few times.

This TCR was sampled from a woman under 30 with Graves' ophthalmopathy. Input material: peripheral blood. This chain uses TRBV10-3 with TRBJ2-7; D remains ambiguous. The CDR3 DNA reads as TGTGCCATCAGTGAGTCGAGCTACGAGCAGTACTTC. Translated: CAISESSYEQYF.